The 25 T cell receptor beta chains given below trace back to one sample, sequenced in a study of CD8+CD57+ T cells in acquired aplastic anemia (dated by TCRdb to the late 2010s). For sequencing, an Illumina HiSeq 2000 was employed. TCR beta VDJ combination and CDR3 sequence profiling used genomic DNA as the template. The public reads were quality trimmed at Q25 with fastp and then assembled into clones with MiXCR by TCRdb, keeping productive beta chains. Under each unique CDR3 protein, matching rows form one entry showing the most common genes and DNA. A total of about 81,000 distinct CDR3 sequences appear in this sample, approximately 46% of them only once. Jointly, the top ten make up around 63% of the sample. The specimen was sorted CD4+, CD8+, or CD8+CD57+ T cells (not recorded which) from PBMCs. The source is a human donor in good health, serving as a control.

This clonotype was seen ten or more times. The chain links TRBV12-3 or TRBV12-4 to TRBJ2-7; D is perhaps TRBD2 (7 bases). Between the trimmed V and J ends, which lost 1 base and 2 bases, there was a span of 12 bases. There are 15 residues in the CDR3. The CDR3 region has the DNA TGTGCCAGCAGTTTAGAGGGGGGGAGGGCCTACGAGCAGTACTTC. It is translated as CASSLEGGRAYEQYF.

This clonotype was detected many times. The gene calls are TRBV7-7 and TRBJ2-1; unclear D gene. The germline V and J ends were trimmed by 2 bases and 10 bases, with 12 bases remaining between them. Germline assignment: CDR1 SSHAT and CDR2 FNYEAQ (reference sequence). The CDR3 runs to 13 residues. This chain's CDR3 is CASSLSRTREQFF. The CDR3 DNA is TGTGCCAGCAGCTTAAGCCGAACCCGGGAGCAGTTCTTC.

The CDR3 DNA follows: TGTGCCAGCAGCTTATCGAACAGGGGGTATGGAGATGAAAAACTGTTTTTT. It encodes CASSLSNRGYGDEKLFF. The rearrangement joins TRBV7-8 to TRBJ1-4, with 8 bases aligning to TRBD1. Germline CDR1 SGHVS, CDR2 FQNEAQ. The V segment lost 2 bases and the J segment 6 bases; nucleotides outside the gene matches: 11. The CDR3 is 17 residues long.

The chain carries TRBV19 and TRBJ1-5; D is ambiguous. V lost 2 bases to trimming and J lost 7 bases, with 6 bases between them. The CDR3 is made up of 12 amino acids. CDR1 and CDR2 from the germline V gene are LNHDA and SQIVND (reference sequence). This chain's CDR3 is CASSIMRQPQHF. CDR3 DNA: TGTGCCAGTAGTATAATGCGACAGCCCCAGCATTTT.

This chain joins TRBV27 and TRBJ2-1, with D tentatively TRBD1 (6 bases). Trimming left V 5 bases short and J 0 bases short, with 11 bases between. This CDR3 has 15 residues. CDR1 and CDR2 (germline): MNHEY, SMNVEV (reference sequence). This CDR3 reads CASSLDRGSYNEQFF. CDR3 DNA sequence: TGTGCCAGCAGTCTGGACAGAGGCTCCTACAATGAGCAGTTCTTC.

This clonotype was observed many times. This chain's CDR3 is CASSTSDRDITYEQYF. CDR3 nucleotides: TGCGCCAGCAGTACATCCGACAGGGACATCACGTACGAGCAGTACTTC. This rearrangement joins TRBV10-2 to TRBJ2-7, with 7 bases that match TRBD1. CDR3 length equals 16 residues. CDR1 is WSHSY and CDR2 is SAAADI in the germline V gene. Germline trimming cut 5 bases from V and 4 bases from J; bases unmatched to any gene: 14.

This chain's CDR3 is CASSLSPLGGYEQYF. Written as DNA, the CDR3 is TGTGCCAGCAGTTTATCGCCGTTGGGGGGCTACGAGCAGTACTTC. This chain connects TRBV28 to TRBJ2-7; D is possibly TRBD2 (6 bases). CDR3 length: 15 residues. Trimming took 1 base from V and 3 from J, leaving 13 bases between them. CDR1 and CDR2 from the germline V gene are MDHEN and SYDVKM.

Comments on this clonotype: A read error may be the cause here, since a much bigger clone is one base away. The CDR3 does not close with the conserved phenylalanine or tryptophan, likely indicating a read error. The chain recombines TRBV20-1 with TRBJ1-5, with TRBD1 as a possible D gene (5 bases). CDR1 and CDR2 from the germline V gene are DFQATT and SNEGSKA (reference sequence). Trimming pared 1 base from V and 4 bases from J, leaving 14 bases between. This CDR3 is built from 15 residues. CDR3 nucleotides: TGCAGTGCTAGAGTGGGGCAGAAACAAAATCAGCCCCAGCATTCT. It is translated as CSARVGQKQNQPQHS.

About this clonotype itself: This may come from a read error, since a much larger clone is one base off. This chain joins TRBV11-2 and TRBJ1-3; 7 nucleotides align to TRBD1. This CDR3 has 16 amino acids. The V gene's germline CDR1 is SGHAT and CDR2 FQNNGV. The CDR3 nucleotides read TGTTCCAGCAGCTTATCTGAGGGGGCAGGTGGAAACACCATATATTTT. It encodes CSSSLSEGAGGNTIYF.

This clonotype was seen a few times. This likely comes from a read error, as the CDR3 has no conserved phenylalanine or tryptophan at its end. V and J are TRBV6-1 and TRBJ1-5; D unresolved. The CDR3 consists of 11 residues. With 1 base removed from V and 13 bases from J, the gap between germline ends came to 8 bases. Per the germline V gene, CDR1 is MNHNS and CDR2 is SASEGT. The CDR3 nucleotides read TGTGCCAGCAGTGAAGGAACGCCACAGCATCTT. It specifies CASSEGTPQHL.

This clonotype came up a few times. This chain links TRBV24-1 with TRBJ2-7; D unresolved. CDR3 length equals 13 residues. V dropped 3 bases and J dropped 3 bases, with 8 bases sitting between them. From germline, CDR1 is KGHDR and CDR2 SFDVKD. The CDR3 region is CATSDGSDYEQYF. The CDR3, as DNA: TGTGCCACCAGTGATGGGTCCGACTACGAGCAGTACTTC.

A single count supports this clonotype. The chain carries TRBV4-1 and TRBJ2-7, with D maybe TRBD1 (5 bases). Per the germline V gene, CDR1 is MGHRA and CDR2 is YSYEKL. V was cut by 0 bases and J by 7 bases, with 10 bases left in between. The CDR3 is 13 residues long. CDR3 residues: CASSQDLGPEQYV. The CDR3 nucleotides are TGCGCCAGCAGCCAAGATTTGGGGCCTGAGCAGTACGTC.

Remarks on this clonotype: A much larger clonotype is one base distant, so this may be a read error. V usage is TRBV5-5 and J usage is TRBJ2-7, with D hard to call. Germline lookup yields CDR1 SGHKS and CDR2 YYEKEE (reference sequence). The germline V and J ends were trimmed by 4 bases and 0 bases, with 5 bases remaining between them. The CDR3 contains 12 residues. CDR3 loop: CASSLPSYEQYF. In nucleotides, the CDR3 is TGTGCCAGCAGCCTTCCCTCCTACGAGCAGTACTTC.

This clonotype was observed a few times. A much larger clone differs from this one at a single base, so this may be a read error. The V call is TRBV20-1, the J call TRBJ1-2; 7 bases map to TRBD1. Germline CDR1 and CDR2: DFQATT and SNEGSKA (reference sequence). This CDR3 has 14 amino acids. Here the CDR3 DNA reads TGCAGTGCTGAGAAAAGGGACAGCGTCTATGGCTGCACCTTC. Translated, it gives CSAEKRDSVYGCTF.

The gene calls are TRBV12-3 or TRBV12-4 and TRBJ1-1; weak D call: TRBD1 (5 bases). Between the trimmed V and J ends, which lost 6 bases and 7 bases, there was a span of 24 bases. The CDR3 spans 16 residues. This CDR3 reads CASSPGLAGGAGEAFF. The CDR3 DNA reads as TGTGCCAGCAGCCCTGGACTAGCGGGAGGGGCAGGTGAAGCTTTCTTT.

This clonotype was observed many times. CDR3 in amino acids: CASSQDLYSSGNTIYF. CDR3 coding DNA: TGTGCCAGCAGCCAAGATCTGTACAGCTCTGGAAACACCATATATTTT. The chain combines TRBV4-2 with TRBJ1-3; no reliable D call. From germline, CDR1 is LGHNA and CDR2 YNFKEQ. CDR3 length: 16 residues. Trimming took off 0 bases at V and 0 bases at J, with 9 bases between the two ends.

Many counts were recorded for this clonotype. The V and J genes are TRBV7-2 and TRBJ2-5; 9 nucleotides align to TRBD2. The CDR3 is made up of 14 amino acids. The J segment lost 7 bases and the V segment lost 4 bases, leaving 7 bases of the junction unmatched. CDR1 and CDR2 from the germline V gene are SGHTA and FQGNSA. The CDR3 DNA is TGTGCCAGCAGCTCGGGACTAGCTATGGGGACCCAGTACTTC. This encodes CASSSGLAMGTQYF.

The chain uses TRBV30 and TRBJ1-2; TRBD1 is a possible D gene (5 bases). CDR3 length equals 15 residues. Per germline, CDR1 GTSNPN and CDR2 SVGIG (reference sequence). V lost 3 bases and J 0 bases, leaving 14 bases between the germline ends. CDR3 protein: CAWRKTGYANYGYTF. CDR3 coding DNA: TGTGCCTGGAGGAAAACAGGATACGCTAACTATGGCTACACCTTC. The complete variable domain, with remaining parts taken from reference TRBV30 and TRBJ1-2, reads SQTIHQWPATLVQPVGSPLSLECTVEGTSNPNLYWYRQAAGRGLQLLFYSVGIGQISSEVPQNLSASRPQDRQFILSSKKLLLSDSGFYLCAWRKTGYANYGYTFGSGTRLTVV.

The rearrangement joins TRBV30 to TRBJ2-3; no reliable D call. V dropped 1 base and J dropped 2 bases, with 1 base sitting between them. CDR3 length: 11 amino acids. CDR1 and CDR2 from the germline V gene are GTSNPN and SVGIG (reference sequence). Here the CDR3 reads CAWSDTDTQYF. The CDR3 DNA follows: TGTGCCTGGAGTGACACAGATACGCAGTATTTT.

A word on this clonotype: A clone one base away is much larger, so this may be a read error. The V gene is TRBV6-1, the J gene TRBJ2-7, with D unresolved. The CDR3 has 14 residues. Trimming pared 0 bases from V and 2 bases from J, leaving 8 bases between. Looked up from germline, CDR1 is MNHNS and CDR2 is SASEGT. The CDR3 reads CASSEADGPYEQYF. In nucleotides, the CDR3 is TGTGCCAGCAGTGAAGCAGACGGTCCCTACGAGCAGTACTTC.

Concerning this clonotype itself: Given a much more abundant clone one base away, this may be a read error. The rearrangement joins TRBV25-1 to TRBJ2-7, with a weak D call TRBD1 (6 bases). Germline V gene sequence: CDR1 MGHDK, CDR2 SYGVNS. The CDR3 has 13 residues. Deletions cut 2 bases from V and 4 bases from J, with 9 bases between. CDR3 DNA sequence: TGTGCCAGCAGTGAAGGGGGCTCTTACGAGCAGTACTTC. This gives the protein CASSEGGSYEQYF.

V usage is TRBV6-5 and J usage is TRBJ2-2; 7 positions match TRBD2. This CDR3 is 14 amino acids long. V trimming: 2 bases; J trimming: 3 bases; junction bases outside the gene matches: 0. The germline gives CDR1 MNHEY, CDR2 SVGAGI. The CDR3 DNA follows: TGTGCCAGCAGTTACGGGGGGGACACCGGGGAGCTGTTTTTT. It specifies CASSYGGDTGELFF.

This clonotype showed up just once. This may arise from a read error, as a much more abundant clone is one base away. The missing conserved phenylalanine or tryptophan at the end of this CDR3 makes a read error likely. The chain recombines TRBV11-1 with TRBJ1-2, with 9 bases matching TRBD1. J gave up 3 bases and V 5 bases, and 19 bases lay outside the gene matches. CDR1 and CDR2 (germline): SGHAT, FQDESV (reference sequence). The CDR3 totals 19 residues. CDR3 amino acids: CASSHPGENDRGNDYGYTS. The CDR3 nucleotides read TGTGCCAGCAGCCATCCAGGAGAGAATGACAGGGGGAACGACTATGGCTACACCTCC.

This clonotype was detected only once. The CDR3 bases are TGCAGCGTTCGCCCACGGGGGGGCACTGAAGCTTTCTTT. Encoded protein: CSVRPRGGTEAFF. V and J are TRBV29-1 and TRBJ1-1, with D tentatively TRBD1 (5 bases). With 5 bases removed from V and 4 bases from J, the gap between germline ends came to 14 bases. Germline V lookup: CDR1 SQVTM, CDR2 ANQGSEA. This CDR3 has 13 amino acids.

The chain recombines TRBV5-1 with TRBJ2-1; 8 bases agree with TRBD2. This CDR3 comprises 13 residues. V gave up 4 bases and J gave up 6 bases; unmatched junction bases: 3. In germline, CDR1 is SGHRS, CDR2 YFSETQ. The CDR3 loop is CASSTTSVNEQFF. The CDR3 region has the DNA TGCGCCAGCAGCACGACTAGCGTCAATGAGCAGTTCTTC.